This entry describes one TCR beta chain. This sample was taken from a study of blood T cell repertoires in COVID-19. In germline, CDR1 is MDHEN, CDR2 SYDVKM. The CDR3 consists of 15 residues. V lost 6 bases to trimming and J lost 1 base; unmatched junction nucleotides: 6. Clones were read by immunoSEQ multiplex PCR, and TCRdb kept only the in-frame ones, dropping some. Of roughly 290,000 clones in the sample, around 88% were seen once. This chain joins TRBV28 and TRBJ1-5; 7 bases are shared with TRBD1. The receptor comes from a woman between 40 and 55 years old who had recovered from COVID-19. Input material: PBMCs or T cells enriched from blood (not recorded which). CDR3 DNA: TGTGCCAGCAGCCCGGCCAGGGGGAGCAATCAGCCCCAGCATTTT. Protein: CASSPARGSNQPQHF.